This T cell receptor (beta chain) was recorded in a study of response to subunit inactivated influenza vaccine. Study-wide results and limits: Few new T cells, the authors suggested, are recruited by each seasonal influenza vaccination.

TCRdb called the RT-PCR reads again in MiXCR, with one record for every CDR3 protein. The table includes about 780,000 distinct CDR3 sequences, approximately 18% detected once. As for this clonotype: Its antigen is currently unknown.

The specimen comprised PBMCs from blood, sampled 4 to 6 days after vaccination. This clonotype was obtained from a man aged 45-60 years who received an inactivated influenza vaccine.

The CDR3 sequence: CASSPRVAVLIGNTGELFF. The CDR3 nucleotides are TGTGCCAGCAGCCCTAGAGTAGCGGTTCTGATAGGGAACACCGGGGAGCTGTTTTTT. V gene TRBV11-1 combines with J gene TRBJ2-2, with D maybe TRBD2 (6 bases). The CDR3 is 19 residues long. In germline, CDR1 is SGHAT, CDR2 FQDESV (reference sequence). The V and J ends lost 5 bases and 1 base respectively, with 23 bases between them.